The 20 T cell receptor beta chains below all came from one sample that was sequenced in a study of OX40 agonist ivuxolimab in advanced cancers. Profiled with immunoSEQ multiplex PCR; TCRdb holds only in-frame clones, not every one. Of about 80,000 clones listed, roughly 89% are singletons. The sequencing used CD4+ or CD8+ T cells sorted from blood, collected in a trial of the OX40 agonist ivuxolimab. These receptors were collected from an adult with an advanced solid tumor such as melanoma, head and neck, liver or kidney cancer.

The chain couples TRBV7-9 to TRBJ2-1; 11 bases map to TRBD2. V trimming: 5 bases; J trimming: 0 bases; junction bases outside the gene matches: 9. The CDR3 has 18 amino acids. Germline CDR1 is SEHNR and CDR2 is FQNEAQ (reference sequence). The CDR3 is CASSGPTSGDSSYNEQFF. The CDR3 coding sequence is TGTGCCAGCAGCGGCCCGACTAGCGGGGATTCCTCCTACAATGAGCAGTTCTTC.

J is TRBJ2-3 and V is TRBV29-1, with D maybe TRBD2 (6 bases). The CDR3 totals 14 residues. Between the trimmed V and J ends, which lost 4 bases and 4 bases, there was a span of 15 bases. CDR1 is SQVTM, CDR2 ANQGSEA, per germline. The CDR3 reads CSVAILAPADTQYF. The CDR3 DNA is TGCAGCGTTGCCATACTAGCCCCGGCAGATACGCAGTATTTT.

The genes are TRBV9 and TRBJ2-3; D not resolved. The CDR3 spans 11 residues. The germline CDR1 and CDR2 sequences are SGDLS and YYNGEE. V was cut by 5 bases and J by 6 bases, with 7 bases left in between. The CDR3 spells CASRGEDTQYF. In DNA, the CDR3 is TGTGCCAGCAGGGGCGAGGATACGCAGTATTTT.

The chain combines TRBV5-4 with TRBJ1-4; 8 nucleotides align to TRBD1. The J segment lost 5 bases and the V segment lost 1 base, leaving 13 bases of the junction unmatched. CDR3 length equals 18 residues. Germline lookup yields CDR1 SGHNT and CDR2 YYREEE (reference sequence). The CDR3 DNA reads as TGTGCCAGCAGCTTGTGGCCAGGGGGCGCGTGGGGGAATGAAAAACTGTTTTTT. It specifies CASSLWPGGAWGNEKLFF.

The CDR3 here is CASSQGRAGQGQETQYF. For the CDR3, the DNA is TGCGCCAGCAGCCAAGGTCGCGCGGGACAGGGTCAAGAGACCCAGTACTTC. The V and J genes are TRBV4-1 and TRBJ2-5, with TRBD1 matching 9 bases. CDR1 MGHRA and CDR2 YSYEKL come from the germline V gene. J lost 2 bases, V lost 1 base, and 8 bases had no gene match. The CDR3 is made up of 17 amino acids.

J is TRBJ1-1 and V is TRBV10-3; the D gene is possibly TRBD1 (6 bases). CDR3 size: 14 residues. Germline assignment: CDR1 ENHRY and CDR2 SYGVKD. V lost 6 bases, J lost 6 bases, and 17 bases lay in between. The CDR3 nucleotides are TGTGCCATCAGCCTCTCAGGGGCAGATCCTGAAGCTTTCTTT. As protein: CAISLSGADPEAFF.

The V call is TRBV27, the J call TRBJ2-5; 10 nucleotides agree with TRBD2. CDR1 is MNHEY, CDR2 SMNVEV, per germline (reference sequence). The CDR3 spans 17 residues. Trimming removed 0 bases from V and 0 bases from J; junction bases left unmatched: 4. CDR3 region: CASSLSTSGTYQETQYF. CDR3 DNA: TGTGCCAGCAGTTTATCCACTAGCGGGACGTACCAAGAGACCCAGTACTTC.

The genes are TRBV23-1 and TRBJ2-3; D gene ambiguous. TRBV23-1 is reported as an ORF; its role is uncertain. The V end was cut by 3 bases, the J end by 2 bases, with 9 bases between. The CDR3 loop spans 14 amino acids. CDR3 DNA sequence: TGCGCCAGCAGTCAGGCAGCGACCACAGATACGCAGTATTTT. This gives the protein CASSQAATTDTQYF.

The V and J genes are TRBV5-6 and TRBJ2-3; the D gene is possibly TRBD2 (5 bases). Trimming cost V 4 bases and J 5 bases, with 8 bases left between them. Germline-derived CDR1 and CDR2 are SGHDT and YYEEEE. This CDR3 is built from 12 residues. The CDR3 bases are TGTGCCAGCAGCGCACTAGTAGATACGCAGTATTTT. This sequence encodes CASSALVDTQYF. The variable domain in full, completed from reference TRBV5-6 and TRBJ2-3, reads DAGVTQSPTHLIKTRGQQVTLRCSPKSGHDTVSWYQQALGQGPQFIFQYYEEEERQRGNFPDRFSGHQFPNYSSELNVNALLLGDSALYLCASSALVDTQYFGPGTRLTVL.

The chain employs TRBV14 and TRBJ2-7; D remains unclear. Trimming took off 1 base at V and 7 bases at J, with 11 bases between the two ends. The CDR3 loop spans 13 amino acids. CDR1 and CDR2 from the germline V gene are SGHDN and FVKESK. CDR3 nucleotides: TGTGCCAGCAGCCAAGTCCGACTGGGGGAGCAGTACTTC. Translated: CASSQVRLGEQYF.

This rearrangement joins TRBV6-6 to TRBJ2-7; 7 bases align to TRBD2. V shed 7 bases, J shed 6 bases, and the junction held 12 bases outside the gene matches. Germline V gives CDR1 MNHNY, CDR2 SVGAGI (reference sequence). The CDR3 covers 14 residues. CDR3 residues: CASNPYSGGREQYF. The CDR3 DNA is TGTGCCAGCAACCCCTATTCGGGGGGTCGCGAGCAGTACTTC.

V usage is TRBV9 and J usage is TRBJ2-1; D gene unclear. Germline CDR1 SGDLS, CDR2 YYNGEE. The CDR3 consists of 15 residues. Trimming removed 4 bases at V and 2 bases at J, with 13 bases between. CDR3 in DNA: TGTGCCAGCAGCCTCGCTGGGGAACCCTACAATGAGCAGTTCTTC. Translated, it gives CASSLAGEPYNEQFF.

The V and J genes are TRBV29-1 and TRBJ2-1; 10 positions match TRBD2. Germline CDR1 and CDR2: SQVTM and ANQGSEA. Trimming took 8 bases from V and 12 from J; bases not matched to a gene: 10. There are 12 residues in the CDR3. CDR3 loop: CSLTSGNLGQFF. The CDR3 nucleotides read TGCAGCCTAACTAGCGGGAACCTAGGGCAGTTCTTC.

This chain joins TRBV7-2 and TRBJ2-7; D unclear. This CDR3 has 13 amino acids. CDR1 SGHTA and CDR2 FQGNSA come from the germline V gene. V dropped 3 bases and J dropped 3 bases, with 9 bases sitting between them. The CDR3 here is CASSFYWNYEQYF. DNA for the CDR3: TGTGCCAGCAGCTTTTACTGGAACTACGAGCAGTACTTC.

The chain carries TRBV10-1 and TRBJ2-7; TRBD1 is a possible D gene (6 bases). The CDR3 is 14 amino acids. Germline lookup yields CDR1 WNHNN and CDR2 SYGVQD (reference sequence). The V and J ends lost 4 bases and 2 bases respectively, with 12 bases between them. The CDR3 DNA reads TGCGCCAGCAGTGGACAGGAACGAACCTACGAGCAGTACTTC. As protein: CASSGQERTYEQYF.

This chain joins TRBV6-6 and TRBJ2-1; the D gene could be TRBD1 or TRBD2 (5 bases each). Germline V gene sequence: CDR1 MNHNY, CDR2 SVGAGI (reference sequence). Trimming left V 5 bases short and J 3 bases short, with 14 bases between. The length of the CDR3 is 15 residues. CDR3 region: CASSPTRGYYNEQFF. The CDR3 bases are TGTGCCAGCAGTCCCACTAGGGGATACTACAATGAGCAGTTCTTC.

The gene calls are TRBV28 and TRBJ2-7; D not certain. V shed 7 bases and J shed 2 bases, with 15 bases lying between them. Germline V gene lookup returns CDR1 MDHEN and CDR2 SYDVKM. The CDR3 has 14 amino acids. CDR3 DNA sequence: TGTGCCAGCACCCCGGACGTCTCCACCTACGAGCAGTACTTC. Protein product: CASTPDVSTYEQYF.

The genes are TRBV2 and TRBJ2-5; D is perhaps TRBD2 (6 bases). The CDR3 contains 12 residues. V lost 8 bases to trimming and J lost 2 bases, with 9 bases between them. Germline V gene data show CDR1 as SNHLY and CDR2 as FYNNEI. CDR3 sequence: CASHGSQETQYF. The CDR3 coding sequence is TGTGCCAGCCACGGGAGTCAAGAGACCCAGTACTTC.

V gene TRBV18 combines with J gene TRBJ1-4, with 10 bases lining up with TRBD1. The ends lost 3 bases at V and 2 bases at J; junction bases unmatched: 3. The CDR3 covers 16 residues. From germline, CDR1 is KGHSH and CDR2 LQKENI. Here the CDR3 DNA reads TGTGCCAGCTCACCGACAGGGGGCGCGACTAATGAAAAACTGTTTTTT. This encodes CASSPTGGATNEKLFF.

The chain links TRBV29-1 to TRBJ1-2; maybe TRBD1 (5 bases). The CDR3 has 13 amino acids. CDR1 and CDR2 (germline): SQVTM, ANQGSEA. V lost 5 bases to trimming and J lost 2 bases, with 12 bases between them. This chain's CDR3 is CSVIGTGNYGYTF. The CDR3 DNA reads TGCAGCGTTATCGGGACGGGGAACTATGGCTACACCTTC. The full variable domain, rest sourced from reference TRBV29-1 and TRBJ1-2, is SAVISQKPSRDICQRGTSLTIQCQVDSQVTMMFWYRQQPGQSLTLIATANQGSEATYESGFVIDKFPISRPNLTFSTLTVSNMSPEDSSIYLCSVIGTGNYGYTFGSGTRLTVV.